This T cell receptor (beta chain) was identified in a study of T cells in Graves' hyperthyroidism and ophthalmopathy. Amplified TCR beta CDR3 regions came from RNA transcripts. HTBI primers were the set used in a first-round RT-PCR of the TCR CDR3. TCRdb used MiXCR to reprocess the multiplex PCR reads, holding one entry per CDR3 protein. The sample shows about 560,000 distinct CDR3 sequences, 16% of them seen only once. The CDR3 has 14 amino acids. Germline CDR1 reads MNHNS; CDR2 reads SASEGT. Trimming left V 5 bases short and J 6 bases short, with 13 bases between. The receptor was isolated from a woman younger than 35 with Graves' hyperthyroidism. The sample comprised blood. V gene TRBV6-1 combines with J gene TRBJ1-4, with D perhaps matching TRBD1 (6 bases). The CDR3 nucleotides read TGTGCCAGCAGTTATGGGGGGGCGGATGAAAAACTGTTTTTT. This gives the protein CASSYGGADEKLFF.